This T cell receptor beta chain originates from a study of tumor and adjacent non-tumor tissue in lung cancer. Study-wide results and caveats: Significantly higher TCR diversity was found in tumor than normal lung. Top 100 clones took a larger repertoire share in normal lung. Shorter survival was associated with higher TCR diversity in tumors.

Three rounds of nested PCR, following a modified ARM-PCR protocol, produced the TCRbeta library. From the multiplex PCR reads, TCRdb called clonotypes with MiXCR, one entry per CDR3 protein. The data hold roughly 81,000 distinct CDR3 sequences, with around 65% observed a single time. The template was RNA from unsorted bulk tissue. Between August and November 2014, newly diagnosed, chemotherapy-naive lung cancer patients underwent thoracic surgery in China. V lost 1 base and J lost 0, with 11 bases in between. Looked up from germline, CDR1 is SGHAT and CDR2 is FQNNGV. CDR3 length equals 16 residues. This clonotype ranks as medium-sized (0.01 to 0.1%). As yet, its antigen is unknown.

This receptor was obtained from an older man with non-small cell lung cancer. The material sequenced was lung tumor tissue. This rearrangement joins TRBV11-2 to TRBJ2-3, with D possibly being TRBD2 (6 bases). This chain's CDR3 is CASSLASGGSTDTQYF. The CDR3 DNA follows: TGTGCCAGCAGCTTAGCCAGCGGAGGGAGCACAGATACGCAGTATTTT. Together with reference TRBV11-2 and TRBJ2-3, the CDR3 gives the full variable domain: EAGVAQSPRYKIIEKRQSVAFWCNPISGHATLYWYQQILGQGPKLLIQFQNNGVVDDSQLPKDRFSAERLKGVDSTLKIQPAKLEDSAVYLCASSLASGGSTDTQYFGPGTRLTVL.